Listed below are T cell receptor beta chains from one sample, sequenced in a study of T cell clusters in autoimmune cytopenias. TCRdb re-called the multiplex PCR reads and catalogs CDR3 proteins one per entry, DNA excluded. Its listing shows 3,000 to 4,000 distinct CDR3 sequences. The sequenced material came from peripheral blood. Receptors originate from a human donor with an autoimmune cytopenia, with autoimmune hepatitis or in good health (not recorded which). Each CDR3 is given with its conserved first and last residue. Where a row states a size, it is once, few, many or the class of an expanded clone; other rows omit it.

CDR3 protein: CSVEDRDRYQETQYF
J gene: TRBJ2-5
V gene: TRBV29-1
clone size: medium-sized

CDR3 protein: CSASSGGNTIYF
J gene: TRBJ1-3
V gene: TRBV20-1
clone size: medium-sized

CDR3 protein: CASSPTVEDEQYF
J gene: TRBJ2-7
V gene: TRBV27
clone size: medium-sized

CDR3 protein: CASGVSFEQYF
J gene: TRBJ2-7
V gene: TRBV7-2
clone size: medium-sized

CDR3 protein: CASSRTGTGITDTQYF
J gene: TRBJ2-3
V gene: TRBV6-5
clone size: .

CDR3 protein: CSAQGGSYGYNEQFF
J gene: TRBJ2-1
V gene: TRBV20-1
clone size: medium-sized

CDR3 protein: CASSARTGYDGELFF
J gene: TRBJ2-2
V gene: TRBV7-2
clone size: medium-sized

CDR3 protein: CSVEIRAGGGYEQYF
J gene: TRBJ2-7
V gene: TRBV29-1
clone size: .

CDR3 protein: CASKTGGEDTEAFF
J gene: TRBJ1-1
V gene: TRBV6-5
clone size: medium-sized

CDR3 protein: CATSDSGTRGYEQFF
J gene: TRBJ2-1
V gene: TRBV24-1
clone size: .

CDR3 protein: CASSADLAGKQFF
J gene: TRBJ2-1
V gene: TRBV2
clone size: .

CDR3 protein: CASSLGDTQYF
J gene: TRBJ2-3
V gene: TRBV28
clone size: .

CDR3 protein: CASSYRAANYGYTF
J gene: TRBJ1-2
V gene: TRBV6-1
clone size: .

CDR3 protein: CSVRGVGNTEAFF
J gene: TRBJ1-1
V gene: TRBV29-1
clone size: medium-sized

CDR3 protein: CSARSRSRYEQYF
J gene: TRBJ2-7
V gene: TRBV20-1
clone size: .

CDR3 protein: CASSFTGGTQYF
J gene: TRBJ2-3
V gene: TRBV11-3
clone size: .

CDR3 protein: CASSPRQDYYGYTF
J gene: TRBJ1-2
V gene: TRBV28
clone size: .

CDR3 protein: CASSVGTGAVLGYTF
J gene: TRBJ1-2
V gene: TRBV6-5
clone size: .

CDR3 protein: CASSLGLAAYNEQFF
J gene: TRBJ2-1
V gene: TRBV11-3
clone size: .

CDR3 protein: CATSSTGTSTEAFF
J gene: TRBJ1-1
V gene: TRBV15
clone size: medium-sized

CDR3 protein: CASSLSSRGVEAFF
J gene: TRBJ1-1
V gene: TRBV27
clone size: .

CDR3 protein: CASSSRTGRGTYGYTF
J gene: TRBJ1-2
V gene: TRBV11-1
clone size: medium-sized

CDR3 protein: CASSSSYRDEAFF
J gene: TRBJ1-1
V gene: TRBV11-2
clone size: .

CDR3 protein: CASYRTQDGVRQYF
J gene: TRBJ2-7
V gene: TRBV6-1
clone size: .

CDR3 protein: CASRANWDSEETQYF
J gene: TRBJ2-5
V gene: TRBV14
clone size: .

CDR3 protein: CASSDPPGNNQPQHF
J gene: TRBJ1-5
V gene: TRBV10-2
clone size: .

CDR3 protein: CASSALQGASSPTF
J gene: TRBJ1-2
V gene: TRBV6-1
clone size: medium-sized

CDR3 protein: CASSLVAGATHTQYF
J gene: TRBJ2-3
V gene: TRBV28
clone size: .

CDR3 protein: CASRDGTGGFQPQHF
J gene: TRBJ1-5
V gene: TRBV2
clone size: .

CDR3 protein: CSVGGMGETQYF
J gene: TRBJ2-5
V gene: TRBV29-1
clone size: medium-sized

CDR3 protein: CASSSTFSGKNEQFF
J gene: TRBJ2-1
V gene: TRBV28
clone size: .

CDR3 protein: CASSLVGSGRAGSGEQYF
J gene: TRBJ2-7
V gene: TRBV5-4
clone size: .

CDR3 protein: CASSAGQGESPLHF
J gene: TRBJ1-6
V gene: TRBV6-5
clone size: medium-sized

CDR3 protein: CASSPRENEQFF
J gene: TRBJ2-1
V gene: TRBV28
clone size: .

CDR3 protein: CASTPGLGSEQFF
J gene: TRBJ2-1
V gene: TRBV12-3/TRBV12-4
clone size: .

CDR3 protein: CASSPRGEEADTQYF
J gene: TRBJ2-3
V gene: TRBV4-2
clone size: medium-sized

CDR3 protein: CASSFQGADTQYF
J gene: TRBJ2-3
V gene: TRBV11-3
clone size: .

CDR3 protein: CAWTTNSAGTLSNEQFF
J gene: TRBJ2-1
V gene: TRBV30
clone size: medium-sized

CDR3 protein: CASTLTGRYTEAFF
J gene: TRBJ1-1
V gene: TRBV12-3/TRBV12-4
clone size: medium-sized

CDR3 protein: CSARPGVRGTGELFF
J gene: TRBJ2-2
V gene: TRBV20-1
clone size: .

CDR3 protein: CASSPDSSYNSPLHF
J gene: TRBJ1-6
V gene: TRBV4-1
clone size: .

CDR3 protein: CASRLAGSNTGELFF
J gene: TRBJ2-2
V gene: TRBV5-6
clone size: .

CDR3 protein: CASSLDRGILAREYF
J gene: TRBJ2-5
V gene: TRBV7-9
clone size: .

CDR3 protein: CASSLGGQANSPLHF
J gene: TRBJ1-6
V gene: TRBV14
clone size: .

CDR3 protein: CASSNSGGDYNEQFF
J gene: TRBJ2-1
V gene: TRBV7-9
clone size: .